The rows below give T cell receptor beta chains drawn from one sample of a study of blood T cell repertoires in COVID-19. The data were produced by immunoSEQ multiplex PCR, yet TCRdb's version contains in-frame clones alone and is incomplete. The sample consists of about 310,000 clones, approximately 90% of them appearing once. Sample: PBMCs or T cells enriched from blood (not recorded which). These receptors came from a woman in her 40s who had recovered from COVID-19. The CDR3 runs from the conserved cysteine through the conserved F or W. The order of the fields is J gene, clone size, V gene, D gene, CDR3 protein, CDR3 DNA. A D gene is named only where the DNA matches it firmly. Clone size is not always given. Where it is, it says once, few, many or a class for expanded clones.

TRBJ1-5	.	TRBV19	.	CASSIPSQALSNQPQHF	TGTGCCAGTAGTATCCCCTCGCAGGCTCTGAGCAATCAGCCCCAGCATTTT
TRBJ1-1	once	TRBV6-5	TRBD1	CASRGDRETEAFF	TGTGCCAGCAGGGGGGACAGGGAGACTGAAGCTTTCTTT
TRBJ1-6	.	TRBV11-3	.	CASSPSRGDNSPLHF	TGTGCCAGCAGCCCTTCCCGGGGAGATAATTCACCCCTCCACTTT
TRBJ2-5	.	TRBV5-4	TRBD1	CASSPSGQAETQYF	TGTGCCAGCAGCCCGAGTGGACAGGCGGAGACCCAGTACTTC
TRBJ2-2	many	TRBV5-4	.	CASSSGTLNTGELFF	TGTGCCAGCAGCTCGGGGACTCTGAACACCGGGGAGCTGTTTTTT
TRBJ2-1	.	TRBV15	TRBD2	CAIGGTSPISEQFF	TGTGCCATCGGTGGGACTAGCCCGATCAGTGAGCAGTTCTTC
TRBJ2-2	.	TRBV3-1/TRBV3-2	TRBD2	CASSLLAREDGELFF	TGTGCCAGCAGCCTACTAGCGAGGGAGGACGGGGAGCTGTTTTTT
TRBJ2-7	.	TRBV19	TRBD2	CASSLRTSGSSSEQYF	TGTGCCAGTAGTCTCCGGACTAGCGGGAGTTCCTCCGAGCAGTACTTC
TRBJ1-2	.	TRBV27	TRBD1	CASSSWDRGLTNYGYTF	TGTGCCAGCAGTTCATGGGACAGGGGATTAACTAACTATGGCTACACCTTC
TRBJ1-5	.	TRBV19	TRBD1	CASSTPGAGGTQPQHF	TGTGCCAGTAGTACCCCTGGGGCAGGGGGGACTCAGCCCCAGCATTTT
TRBJ2-5	.	TRBV7-8	TRBD2	CASSRRLAGIQETQYF	TGTGCCAGCAGCAGAAGACTAGCGGGGATCCAAGAGACCCAGTACTTC
TRBJ2-1	.	TRBV7-3	.	CASSLSAGVRNEQFF	TGTGCCAGCAGCTTAAGTGCAGGGGTGAGGAATGAGCAGTTCTTC
TRBJ2-5	.	TRBV7-7	.	CASSLVGQSSGETQYF	TGTGCTAGCAGCTTAGTAGGCCAGTCGTCAGGGGAGACCCAGTACTTC
TRBJ2-2	.	TRBV11-3	.	CASRQDTGELFF	TGTGCCAGCAGACAGGATACCGGGGAGCTGTTTTTT
TRBJ2-7	.	TRBV20-1	.	CTSGDYEQYF	TGCACCTCCGGGGATTACGAGCAGTACTTC
TRBJ2-7	.	TRBV6-2/TRBV6-3	.	CASSATTGVKYEQYF	TGTGCCAGCAGTGCCACTACCGGGGTAAAGTACGAGCAGTACTTC
TRBJ1-2	.	TRBV28	.	CASSLFFGTVYYGYTF	TGTGCCAGCAGTTTATTCTTTGGCACCGTTTACTATGGCTACACCTTC
TRBJ2-3	few	TRBV7-2	.	CASSFYGITDTQYF	TGTGCCAGCAGCTTTTACGGGATCACAGATACGCAGTATTTT
TRBJ1-6	.	TRBV9	.	CASSETGSYNSPLHF	TGTGCCAGCAGCGAGACAGGCTCCTATAATTCACCCCTCCACTTT
TRBJ2-1	.	TRBV19	.	CASSALASHGPEQFF	TGTGCCAGTAGTGCCCTAGCGTCCCACGGCCCTGAGCAGTTCTTC
TRBJ1-2	.	TRBV28	.	CASSLIGQTYGYTF	TGTGCCAGCAGTTTAATCGGACAGACCTATGGCTACACCTTC
TRBJ1-5	.	TRBV19	.	CASRDQGWVNQPQHF	TGTGCCAGTAGGGACCAGGGGTGGGTCAATCAGCCCCAGCATTTT
TRBJ1-6	.	TRBV7-3	.	CASNQRRQHYNSPLHF	TGTGCCAGCAACCAACGGAGACAGCACTATAATTCACCCCTCCACTTT
TRBJ2-7	.	TRBV19	.	CASSMSPPYEQYF	TGTGCCAGTAGTATGAGCCCCCCCTACGAGCAGTACTTC
TRBJ2-6	.	TRBV12-3/TRBV12-4	.	CASISSGANVLTF	TGTGCCAGCATATCCTCTGGGGCCAACGTCCTGACTTTC
TRBJ2-7	.	TRBV5-4	TRBD2	CASSSSGATYEQYF	TGTGCCAGCAGCTCTAGCGGGGCGACCTACGAGCAGTACTTC
TRBJ2-7	.	TRBV5-4	.	CASSFLGGSYEQYF	TGTGCCAGCAGCTTTTTGGGAGGAAGCTACGAGCAGTACTTC
TRBJ1-1	.	TRBV4-3	.	CASSQSQGTEAFF	TGCGCCAGCAGCCAGTCCCAGGGAACTGAAGCTTTCTTT
TRBJ1-2	.	TRBV19	TRBD1	CASFTGTVNYGYTF	TGTGCCAGTTTTACCGGGACAGTAAACTATGGCTACACCTTC
TRBJ2-4	.	TRBV19	.	CASSFARGDIQYF	TGTGCCAGTAGTTTCGCCAGGGGGGACATTCAGTACTTC
TRBJ2-5	.	TRBV5-5	.	CASSWETGVETQYF	TGTGCCAGCAGCTGGGAGACAGGAGTGGAGACCCAGTACTTC